A single sample gave rise to the 17 T cell receptor beta chains below, sequenced in a study of control samples from healthy donors and cancer patients (dated by TCRdb to about 2020). Libraries were made using the immunoSEQ multiplex PCR assay. Held by TCRdb, this immuneACCESS table contains in-frame sequences only and omits some clones. Under half of the omission traces to an unresolved V gene where checked; the cause of the rest is unknown. Counted in this sample were about 44,000 clones; more than 65% of them appeared once. More than 15% of the sample belongs to the ten largest clones. Sequenced input: formalin-fixed, paraffin-embedded tissue. The origin of the receptors is a male donor with melanoma.

The rearrangement links TRBV19 to TRBJ2-7; the D gene is possibly TRBD1 (5 bases). Looked up from germline, CDR1 is LNHDA and CDR2 is SQIVND (reference sequence). This CDR3 spans 14 amino acids. V was cut by 1 base and J by 0 bases, with 7 bases left in between. The CDR3 reads CASSIGTNSYEQYF. CDR3 DNA: TGTGCCAGTAGTATAGGGACAAACTCCTACGAGCAGTACTTC.

V and J are TRBV10-2 and TRBJ2-2; 9 nucleotides line up with TRBD2. The CDR3 is made up of 15 amino acids. The germline V gene has CDR1 WSHSY and CDR2 SAAADI. The junction had 4 bases not matched to a gene; V was cut back by 1 base and J by 7 bases. In nucleotides, the CDR3 is TGCGCCAGCAGTGAGTGGGGTAGCGGGAGCGGGGAGCTGTTTTTT. Translating gives CASSEWGSGSGELFF.

The chain combines TRBV6-5 with TRBJ1-1, with D tentatively TRBD1 (6 bases). CDR1 is MNHEY, CDR2 SVGAGI, per germline. The CDR3 extends over 15 amino acids. V lost 0 bases and J 2 bases, leaving 10 bases between the germline ends. This CDR3 is CASSYSSRGNTEAFF. In DNA, the CDR3 is TGTGCCAGCAGTTACTCTTCCAGGGGAAACACTGAAGCTTTCTTT.

The gene calls are TRBV20-1 and TRBJ1-1; possible D gene TRBD1, 5 bases. The CDR3 is 9 amino acids. Germline CDR1 is DFQATT and CDR2 is SNEGSKA (reference sequence). In DNA, the CDR3 is TGCACTCCGGGACCTGAAGCTTTCTTT. Its protein product is CTPGPEAFF.

The gene calls are TRBV6-6 and TRBJ2-7; D may match TRBD1 or TRBD2 (6 bases each). Germline CDR1 and CDR2: MNHNY and SVGAGI (reference sequence). Trimming stripped 4 bases from V and 12 bases from J, with 13 bases between. This CDR3 is built from 11 residues. CDR3 DNA sequence: TGTGCCAGCAGTTCCGAGGGGGGTTGGTACTTC. It yields the protein CASSSEGGWYF.

This rearrangement joins TRBV18 to TRBJ2-7, with unresolved D. CDR1 is KGHSH and CDR2 is LQKENI in the germline V gene. V was pared by 3 bases and J by 2 bases, with 20 bases between. CDR3 length equals 17 residues. The CDR3 sequence is CASSPGIIELNPYEQYF. The CDR3 coding sequence is TGTGCCAGCTCACCGGGCATAATAGAGCTTAATCCCTACGAGCAGTACTTC.

CDR3 loop: CASSKGTAQETQYF. As DNA, the CDR3 is TGTGCCAGCAGCAAAGGGACAGCCCAAGAGACCCAGTACTTC. The rearrangement links TRBV5-6 to TRBJ2-5; the match to TRBD1 covers 7 bases. The CDR3 is 14 residues long. V trimming: 4 bases; J trimming: 1 base; junction bases outside the gene matches: 4. The germline gives CDR1 SGHDT, CDR2 YYEEEE.

This chain connects TRBV3-1 (or the pseudogene TRBV3-2) to TRBJ2-6; the D call may be TRBD1 or TRBD2 (5 bases each). Germline V gives CDR1 LGHDT, CDR2 YNNKEL (reference sequence). Deletions cut 4 bases from V and 4 bases from J, with 8 bases between. This CDR3 spans 14 amino acids. The CDR3 DNA reads as TGTGCCAGCAGCCGGGGGACCGGGGCCAACGTCCTGACTTTC. It specifies CASSRGTGANVLTF.

This clone was seen a handful of times. The chain links TRBV10-3 to TRBJ2-1; 9 bases match TRBD2. The CDR3 covers 15 residues. CDR1 is ENHRY, CDR2 SYGVKD, per germline. V lost 0 bases and J lost 8; bases outside the gene matches: 5. For the CDR3, the DNA is TGTGCCATCAGTGAGTCGATTCAGCGGGGGGATGAGCAGTTCTTC. Protein sequence: CAISESIQRGDEQFF.

The chain recombines TRBV7-2 with TRBJ1-2; TRBD1 matches at 9 bases. With 3 bases clipped from V and 8 bases from J, the junction kept 4 bases outside the gene matches. This CDR3 is built from 13 residues. Germline V gives CDR1 SGHTA, CDR2 FQGNSA. CDR3 amino acids: CASSLGTGQGYTF. The CDR3 region has the DNA TGTGCCAGCAGCTTGGGGACAGGGCAGGGCTACACCTTC.

This clone was observed a handful of times. J is TRBJ2-7 and V is TRBV6-5, with 7 bases identical to TRBD2. There are 15 residues in the CDR3. Germline CDR1 reads MNHEY; CDR2 reads SVGAGI. The trim removed 2 bases at V and 3 bases at J, leaving 7 bases unmatched. CDR3 amino acids: CASSYVAGAGYEQYF. The CDR3 DNA reads as TGTGCCAGCAGTTACGTAGCGGGCGCTGGCTACGAGCAGTACTTC.

This chain connects TRBV18 to TRBJ2-1; TRBD2 aligns across 8 bases. The CDR3 has 15 amino acids. Germline-derived CDR1 and CDR2 are KGHSH and LQKENI. Trimming cost V 3 bases and J 8 bases; bases outside gene matches: 9. The CDR3 DNA is TGTGCCAGCTCACCTCAGACTAGCGTGAAGGATGAGCAGTTCTTC. Translation gives CASSPQTSVKDEQFF.

This rearrangement joins TRBV10-3 to TRBJ2-1; D ambiguous. The CDR3 is 12 amino acids. The V and J ends lost 4 bases and 2 bases respectively, with 3 bases between them. Per the germline V gene, CDR1 is ENHRY and CDR2 is SYGVKD. As DNA, the CDR3 is TGTGCCATCAGTGCTACCTACAATGAGCAGTTCTTC. Its translation: CAISATYNEQFF.

The rearrangement links TRBV3-1 (or the pseudogene TRBV3-2) to TRBJ2-6; D remains ambiguous. The length of the CDR3 is 18 residues. Trimming stripped 4 bases from V and 1 base from J, with 17 bases between. CDR1 is LGHDT, CDR2 YNNKEL, per germline (reference sequence). CDR3 coding DNA: TGTGCCAGCAGCCCCTATCTTTCGTTGACGTCTGGGGCCAACGTCCTGACTTTC. Protein product: CASSPYLSLTSGANVLTF.

This clone was recorded many times. The genes are TRBV6-5 and TRBJ1-1; 7 bases map to TRBD1. This CDR3 is built from 15 residues. The J segment lost 4 bases and the V segment lost 4 bases, leaving 9 bases of the junction unmatched. CDR1 and CDR2 from the germline V gene are MNHEY and SVGAGI. The CDR3 region has the DNA TGTGCCAGCAGTTCTCCCCCCAGGGGGAGCACTGAAGCTTTCTTT. This encodes CASSSPPRGSTEAFF.

The chain carries TRBV7-6 and TRBJ1-6, with a weak D call TRBD1 (6 bases). Trimming took 4 bases from V and 4 from J, leaving 11 bases between them. The CDR3 is 15 amino acids. CDR1 is SGHVS, CDR2 FNYEAQ, per germline. The CDR3 is CASSSHREYNSPLHF. The CDR3 bases are TGTGCCAGCAGCTCACACAGGGAGTATAATTCACCCCTCCACTTT.

V is TRBV3-1 (or the pseudogene TRBV3-2) and J is TRBJ2-2; D may be TRBD1 or TRBD2 (6 bases each). Germline assignment: CDR1 LGHDT and CDR2 YNNKEL (reference sequence). Trimming removed 4 bases from V and 1 base from J, with 13 bases in between. The CDR3 contains 16 residues. CDR3 region: CASSRGGLQNTGELFF. Here the CDR3 DNA reads TGTGCCAGCAGCCGAGGGGGGCTCCAGAACACCGGGGAGCTGTTTTTT.